The present T cell receptor beta chain was sequenced within a study of blood T cell repertoires in COVID-19. About the study: Acute and convalescent COVID-19 samples came from the United States, Italy and Spain. T cells, B-cell-depleted T cells, or PBMCs supplied cDNA or gDNA.

Trimming removed 5 bases from V and 1 base from J, with 12 bases in between. This CDR3 is built from 14 residues. Looked up from germline, CDR1 is LNHDA and CDR2 is SQIVND (reference sequence). Authors' analysis steps: Estimated nucleated cell counts came from reference gene primer amplification. Repertoires were generated with immunoSEQ multiplex PCR, while TCRdb's copy carries only in-frame clones and drops some. V and J calls and clone size come straight from that table; D and trimming were deduced from the DNA. Of 45,000 to 60,000 clones detected, more than 75% appear once; the ten largest clones hold around 7.7%.

The receptor was derived from a human donor with active COVID-19. The donor label of this sample is uncertain. The J gene is TRBJ2-7, the V gene TRBV19; no definite D call. Sequencing input: peripheral blood. In nucleotides, the CDR3 is TGTGCCAGTAGTCCGACTGGATTTTCCTACGAGCAGTACTTC. Its translation: CASSPTGFSYEQYF. The full variable domain, with the rest looked up from reference TRBV19 and TRBJ2-7, is DGGITQSPKYLFRKEGQNVTLSCEQNLNHDAMYWYRQDPGQGLRLIYYSQIVNDFQKGDIAEGYSVSREKKESFPLTVTSAQKNPTAFYLCASSPTGFSYEQYFGPGTRLTVT.